Described below is a single T cell receptor (beta chain) sequence and its context. The clone's antigen remains unknown. The record has no base qualities; no much larger clone is one base away. This sample is part of a study of blood T cell repertoires in COVID-19 (dated by TCRdb to about 2020). Concerning the study at large: Samples covering the acute and convalescent phases of COVID-19 were provided by collaborators in the United States, Italy and Spain. The dataset comprised deeply sampled blood TCRbeta repertoires from subjects exposed to, actively infected with, or recovered from COVID-19. Where HLA class I and class II types were available, the types were taken from metadata supplied by the sample provider, not from assay-based typing. The repertoires were released in a freely available public database meant as a resource for research on the immune response to SARS-CoV-2. The sample metadata nearly always contained a de-identified subject ID, COVID-19 status, age in years and sex. The material from the prospective study consisted of cDNA or gDNA derived from T cells, B-cell-depleted T cells, or PBMCs. The samples were drawn from two sources: the first 160 participants of the ongoing ImmuneRACE study, and 1,000 to 1,500 subjects contributed by 6 global collaborators.

The investigation overall reported the following: Clinical and demographic metadata were provided uncurated, with the amount varying by source and participant.

The germline V gene encodes CDR1 SGHRS and CDR2 YFSETQ. Germline trimming amounts to 0 bases on V and 1 base on J, with 7 as the count of junction bases outside the gene matches. The CDR3 holds 18 amino acids from the cysteine to the phenylalanine. Left in the record is the CDR3 DNA by itself, 54 bases read in frame from the first base. TCRbeta CDR3 regions were amplified from genomic DNA by means of the immunoSEQ Assay, a bias-controlled multiplex PCR. The source study handled its data this way. Within the assay, amplification of reference gene primers was used to estimate how many nucleated cells each sample contained. To quantify the absolute abundance of each unique TCRbeta CDR3 rearrangement, sequence reads were collapsed and filtered. For each sample, productive Simpson clonality was calculated by taking the square root of Simpson's diversity index across productive rearrangements. TCRdb obtained this table from immuneACCESS and retained in-frame rearrangements with V and J assigned. These tables miss some clones; where compared with another copy, unresolved V genes account for less than half of the shortfall, and the remainder is unexplained. From that table come the V and J calls and clone size; the DNA was used to work out D and trimming. In all, the sample holds approximately 210,000 clones, and 94% of those were seen once. In total, the top ten clones hold roughly 0.76% of the sample.

One collaborating source in Seattle enrolled patients during active infection and followed them longitudinally through the course of disease. Collaborating institutions collected whole blood in K2EDTA tubes following their own protocols. Collaborator samples were shipped for TCRbeta analysis as frozen whole blood, isolated PBMCs, or DNA extracted from either sample type. The clonotype originates from a man aged 30 to 39 with COVID-19, enrolled during active disease. The sample comprised peripheral blood. The rearrangement joined TRBV5-1 to TRBJ2-6; the central 7 bases match TRBD1. The DNA reads TGCGCCAGCAGCTTGGTCCGGGACAGTCTGTCTGGGGCCAACGTCCTGACTTTC. The resulting protein is CASSLVRDSLSGANVLTF.